This TCR beta chain was sequenced for a study of siplizumab effects on memory and regulatory T cells. Overall study findings and caveats: Among alloreactive clones, only a minor fraction mapped to unstimulated subsets. Among mappable alloreactive CD4+ clones, the Treg-derived fraction averaged around 66% with siplizumab versus about 30% in controls. Naive T cell populations appeared to exhibit greater diversity than memory cells and appeared to be major alloresponse contributors.

The V end was cut by 3 bases, the J end by 0 bases, with 11 bases between. Germline V gene data show CDR1 as MGHDK and CDR2 as SYGVNS. CDR3 length: 15 residues. With respect to this clone: No antigen is known for it.

Profiled with immunoSEQ multiplex PCR; TCRdb holds only in-frame clones, not every one. The sample lists about 64,000 clones, just over 95% occurring once. Unstimulated subsets comprising naive, memory, effector memory and TEMRA cells were sequenced in a few donor pairs. The receptor was derived from a human donor in good health. The specimen sequenced was naive CD8+ T cells sorted from blood. The chain recombines TRBV25-1 with TRBJ2-5, with a weak D call TRBD1 (5 bases). CDR3 in DNA: TGTGCCAGCAGTGACCTGAACAGGTACCAAGAGACCCAGTACTTC. This gives the protein CASSDLNRYQETQYF.